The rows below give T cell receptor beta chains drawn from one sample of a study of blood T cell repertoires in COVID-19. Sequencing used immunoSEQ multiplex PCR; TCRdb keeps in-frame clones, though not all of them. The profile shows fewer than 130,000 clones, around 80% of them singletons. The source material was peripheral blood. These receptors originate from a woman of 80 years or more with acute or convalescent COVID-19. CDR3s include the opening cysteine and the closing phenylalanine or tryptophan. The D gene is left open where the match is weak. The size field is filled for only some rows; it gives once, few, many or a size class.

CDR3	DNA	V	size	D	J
CASSLVPGLAGAGEQYF	TGTGCCAGCAGCCTAGTCCCGGGACTAGCGGGAGCTGGGGAGCAGTACTTC	TRBV5-4	.	TRBD2	TRBJ2-7
CASVREVNQPQHF	TGTGCCAGCGTCCGGGAGGTGAATCAGCCCCAGCATTTT	TRBV2	few	.	TRBJ1-5
CASSGSARGGVEKLFF	TGCGCCAGCAGCGGGTCCGCCCGGGGGGGTGTTGAAAAACTGTTTTTT	TRBV5-1	.	.	TRBJ1-4
CASSLASGHNEQFF	TGTGCCAGCAGCTTAGCTAGCGGGCACAATGAGCAGTTCTTC	TRBV7-2	.	TRBD2	TRBJ2-1
CASSYTGTGGHEQYF	TGTGCCAGCAGCTATACCGGGACAGGGGGCCACGAGCAGTACTTC	TRBV7-2	.	TRBD1	TRBJ2-7
CASSRDRESGRNEQFF	TGTGCCAGCAGCAGGGACAGGGAATCAGGTCGCAATGAGCAGTTCTTC	TRBV7-6	.	TRBD1	TRBJ2-1
CASSPGLGRLYTF	TGTGCCAGCAGCCCGGGCCTGGGGCGGCTGTACACCTTC	TRBV11-2	.	.	TRBJ1-2
CASSLGRGLTSGRAGEQFF	TGTGCCAGCAGCTTAGGCAGGGGCCTGACTAGCGGGAGGGCCGGGGAGCAGTTCTTC	TRBV7-6	.	TRBD2	TRBJ2-1
CASSVRTSGRNEQFF	TGTGCCAGCAGCGTACGGACTAGCGGGAGAAATGAGCAGTTCTTC	TRBV9	.	TRBD2	TRBJ2-1
CAILTGGFETQYF	TGTGCCATCCTGACAGGGGGCTTTGAGACCCAGTACTTC	TRBV6-5	.	TRBD1	TRBJ2-5
CASSIDHNPTGENLFF	TGTGCCAGTAGTATAGATCACAACCCCACCGGAGAAAACCTGTTTTTT	TRBV19	.	.	TRBJ1-4
CASSGIAGYNEQFF	TGTGCCAGCAGCGGGATAGCGGGATACAATGAGCAGTTCTTC	TRBV9	.	TRBD2	TRBJ2-1
CAISGQGPSRGEQYF	TGTGCCATCAGTGGACAGGGGCCCTCAAGGGGCGAGCAGTACTTC	TRBV10-3	.	TRBD1	TRBJ2-7
CASRREVLTSYNEQFF	TGTGCCAGCAGGCGCGAAGTACTCACCTCCTACAATGAGCAGTTCTTC	TRBV2	.	.	TRBJ2-1
CASSPTIQGFGNTIYF	TGTGCCAGCAGCCCCACGATACAGGGATTTGGAAACACCATATATTTT	TRBV7-2	.	.	TRBJ1-3
CATSRGRDVEAFF	TGTGCCACCAGCAGAGGGAGGGACGTTGAAGCTTTCTTT	TRBV15	.	.	TRBJ1-1
CASRPGLKETQYF	TGTGCCAGTAGACCCGGACTGAAAGAGACCCAGTACTTC	TRBV19	.	.	TRBJ2-5
CASSPRDREPEQYF	TGTGCCAGTAGTCCCCGGGACAGGGAACCCGAGCAGTACTTC	TRBV19	.	TRBD1	TRBJ2-7
CASSLPGGNTEAFF	TGTGCCAGCAGTTTACCGGGAGGGAACACTGAAGCTTTCTTT	TRBV28	few	.	TRBJ1-1
CASSLVGQGGDTQYF	TGTGCCAGCAGCTTAGTCGGGCAGGGGGGAGATACGCAGTATTTT	TRBV11-2	.	.	TRBJ2-3
CSVGGLAGNEQYF	TGCAGCGTGGGGGGACTAGCGGGAAACGAGCAGTACTTC	TRBV29-1	once	TRBD2	TRBJ2-7
CASSLGTGSNEKLFF	TGTGCCAGCAGCCTCGGGACAGGCTCTAATGAAAAACTGTTTTTT	TRBV3-1/TRBV3-2	.	TRBD1	TRBJ1-4
CASSPFEGETQYF	TGTGCCAGCTCCCCCTTTGAGGGCGAGACCCAGTACTTC	TRBV18	.	.	TRBJ2-5
CASRPGTGNSNQPQHF	TGTGCCAGCAGGCCTGGGACAGGGAATAGCAATCAGCCCCAGCATTTT	TRBV6-6	.	TRBD1	TRBJ1-5
CAWAPGQVTDTQYF	TGTGCCTGGGCACCGGGACAGGTCACAGATACGCAGTATTTT	TRBV30	.	TRBD1	TRBJ2-3
CSASLQQETQYF	TGCAGTGCTAGTTTACAACAAGAGACCCAGTACTTC	TRBV20-1	.	.	TRBJ2-5